One and the same sample provided the 25 T cell receptor beta chains below, sequenced in a study of technical replicates of blood from several donors (dated by TCRdb to about 2017). The method behind the library was the immunoSEQ multiplex PCR assay. TCRdb stores this immuneACCESS table with in-frame sequences only. Part of the clones is absent; in the studies checked, under half of the shortfall reflects unresolved V genes, and no reason is known for the rest. The sample has under 85,000 clones on record, approximately 93% of them singletons. The top ten hold 0.37% of the sample. The sequenced material came from T cells isolated from PBMCs. The receptor set was obtained from a human donor in good health.

The sample holds a few counts of this clone. V is TRBV28 and J is TRBJ1-2, with D uncertain. The length of the CDR3 is 14 residues. Between the trimmed V and J ends, which lost 3 bases and 2 bases, there was a span of 10 bases. From germline, CDR1 is MDHEN and CDR2 SYDVKM. The CDR3 loop is CASSFPSGNYGYTF. DNA of the CDR3: TGTGCCAGCAGTTTCCCCTCGGGGAACTATGGCTACACCTTC.

The rearrangement links TRBV10-3 to TRBJ2-5; 7 bases line up with TRBD1. The CDR3 runs 15 residues. Trimming at V came to 4 bases and at J to 5 bases, leaving 10 bases not matched to a gene. CDR1 and CDR2 from the germline V gene are ENHRY and SYGVKD. The CDR3 DNA follows: TGTGCCATCAGTGGAACGGGACAGCTGATGGAGACCCAGTACTTC. It codes for CAISGTGQLMETQYF.

Regarding this clone: This sample includes further DNA sequences coding for the same CDR3. The chain couples TRBV6-5 to TRBJ2-7; no firm D call. Germline CDR1 reads MNHEY; CDR2 reads SVGAGI. The ends were cut back, 6 bases at V and 2 bases at J, with 8 bases in the middle. This CDR3 region has 12 residues. The CDR3 sequence is CASRPTPYEQYF. As DNA, the CDR3 is TGTGCCAGCAGACCTACGCCCTACGAGCAGTACTTC.

CDR3: CASSVDRDFNQPQHF. The DNA of the CDR3 is TGTGCCAGCAGCGTCGACCGGGACTTCAATCAGCCCCAGCATTTT. The chain has TRBV9 and TRBJ1-5; D might be TRBD1 (5 bases). This CDR3 contains 15 residues. Germline values: CDR1 SGDLS, CDR2 YYNGEE. V lost 2 bases and J lost 3, with 12 bases in between. The full variable domain, its missing parts supplied by reference TRBV9 and TRBJ1-5, is DSGVTQTPKHLITATGQRVTLRCSPRSGDLSVYWYQQSLDQGLQFLIQYYNGEERAKGNILERFSAQQFPDLHSELNLSSLELGDSALYFCASSVDRDFNQPQHFGDGTRLSIL.

This chain uses TRBV18 with TRBJ1-1, with D tentatively TRBD1 (5 bases). The CDR3 is 14 residues long. Trimming shortened V by 3 bases and J by 3 bases, and 11 bases separated the two germline ends. CDR1 KGHSH and CDR2 LQKENI come from the germline V gene. CDR3 residues: CASSPRDRDTEAFF. For the CDR3, the DNA is TGTGCCAGCTCACCTCGCGACAGAGACACTGAAGCTTTCTTT.

CDR3 in amino acids: CASSPLLPADEQYF. As DNA, the CDR3 is TGTGCCAGCTCACCTTTACTGCCCGCCGACGAGCAGTACTTC. This rearrangement joins TRBV18 to TRBJ2-7; D gene ambiguous. V lost 3 bases to trimming and J lost 5 bases, with 14 bases between them. CDR1 is KGHSH and CDR2 is LQKENI in the germline V gene. The CDR3 is 14 amino acids.

The V gene is TRBV7-3, the J gene TRBJ2-3; D is possibly TRBD1 (6 bases). There are 12 residues in the CDR3. V lost 5 bases and J 9 bases, leaving 12 bases between the germline ends. Germline loops: CDR1 SGHTA, CDR2 FQGTGA. The CDR3, as DNA: TGTGCCAGCAGCCTAGGACAGACCACGCAGTATTTT. Translating gives CASSLGQTTQYF. Full variable domain (outside the CDR3, taken from reference TRBV7-3 and TRBJ2-3): GAGVSQTPSNKVTEKGKYVELRCDPISGHTALYWYRQSLGQGPEFLIYFQGTGAADDSGLPNDRFFAVRPEGSVSTLKIQRTERGDSAVYLCASSLGQTTQYFGPGTRLTVL.

The V call is TRBV30, the J call TRBJ1-2, with D possibly matching TRBD1 (6 bases). Trimming removed 7 bases at V and 2 bases at J, with 11 bases between. The CDR3 spans 12 residues. Germline V gives CDR1 GTSNPN, CDR2 SVGIG (reference sequence). CDR3 region: CALSGGNYGYTF. The CDR3 DNA reads as TGTGCCTTGTCGGGGGGCAACTATGGCTACACCTTC.

V usage is TRBV19 and J usage is TRBJ2-7; 8 nucleotides line up with TRBD1. After removal of 5 bases from V and 6 bases from J, the junction contained 9 bases not matched to a gene. The V gene's germline CDR1 is LNHDA and CDR2 SQIVND (reference sequence). The CDR3 extends over 14 amino acids. The CDR3, as DNA: TGTGCCAGTAGTTCCGGGACAGGTGGTCGCGAGCAGTACTTC. Encoded protein: CASSSGTGGREQYF.

The chain carries TRBV5-1 and TRBJ1-1, with 7 nucleotides matching TRBD1. Germline assignment: CDR1 SGHRS and CDR2 YFSETQ. The CDR3 totals 14 residues. V lost 4 bases to trimming and J lost 2 bases; unmatched junction nucleotides: 5. The CDR3 DNA is TGCGCCAGCAGCCCGGGGACAGTTAACACTGAAGCTTTCTTT. It is translated as CASSPGTVNTEAFF.

The J gene is TRBJ1-1, the V gene TRBV6-5, with TRBD1 identical over 7 bases. V lost 5 bases and J lost 5; bases outside the gene matches: 5. Per germline, CDR1 MNHEY and CDR2 SVGAGI. The CDR3 totals 13 residues. The CDR3 loop is CASSRQGATEAFF. CDR3 nucleotides: TGTGCCAGCAGTCGACAGGGCGCAACTGAAGCTTTCTTT.

The chain joins TRBV12-5 to TRBJ2-3; TRBD2 aligns across 9 bases. V shed 6 bases and J 0 bases; nucleotides not matched to a gene: 7. The CDR3 totals 16 residues. The germline gives CDR1 LGHNT, CDR2 FRNRAP. CDR3 region: CASGPLAGRSTDTQYF. The CDR3 nucleotides read TGTGCTAGTGGGCCACTAGCGGGCCGAAGCACAGATACGCAGTATTTT.

The chain links TRBV19 to TRBJ1-1; no firm D call. V lost 6 bases and J lost 6, with 17 bases in between. CDR1 LNHDA and CDR2 SQIVND come from the germline V gene (reference sequence). CDR3 length: 14 residues. CDR3 DNA sequence: TGTGCCAGTAGGACGGAGGATAGTAGAGCTGAAGCTTTCTTT. It encodes CASRTEDSRAEAFF.

This chain uses TRBV11-2 with TRBJ2-5; 7 bases are shared with TRBD1. Germline loops: CDR1 SGHAT, CDR2 FQNNGV. The CDR3 is 15 residues long. V trimming: 2 bases; J trimming: 3 bases; junction bases outside the gene matches: 6. CDR3 sequence reads: CASSLSGTVKETQYF. CDR3 bases: TGTGCCAGCAGCTTATCGGGGACAGTGAAAGAGACCCAGTACTTC.

This clone occurred a few times. The rearrangement links TRBV18 to TRBJ1-1; D is uncertain. The CDR3 is made up of 18 amino acids. V lost 6 bases to trimming and J lost 0 bases, with 23 bases between them. CDR1 and CDR2 (germline): KGHSH, LQKENI. CDR3 sequence (DNA): TGTGCCAGCTCTACCGTACAGTTGATTGGAATCATGAACACTGAAGCTTTCTTT. Amino acid sequence: CASSTVQLIGIMNTEAFF.

The chain employs TRBV6-5 and TRBJ2-3; D is unresolved. This CDR3 region has 15 residues. Germline CDR1 MNHEY, CDR2 SVGAGI. Trimming cost V 0 bases and J 2 bases, with 9 bases left between them. CDR3 in amino acids: CASSYSNSITDTQYF. Here the CDR3 DNA reads TGTGCCAGCAGTTACTCGAACTCGATCACAGATACGCAGTATTTT.

This clone occurred once. J is TRBJ1-4 and V is TRBV4-3; tentative D call: TRBD1 (6 bases). This CDR3 has 16 amino acids. The ends were cut back, 0 bases at V and 10 bases at J, with 18 bases in the middle. Germline CDR1 reads LGHNA; CDR2 reads YSLEER. CDR3 residues: CASSQDKGGTFRKLFF. DNA of the CDR3: TGCGCCAGCAGCCAAGATAAGGGGGGGACATTCAGAAAACTGTTTTTT.

The rearrangement links TRBV5-1 to TRBJ2-1; 8 bases match TRBD2. The CDR3 runs to 19 residues. Germline lookup yields CDR1 SGHRS and CDR2 YFSETQ. V was clipped by 0 bases and J by 0 bases; unmatched bases: 11. The DNA of the CDR3 is TGCGCCAGCAGCTTGGAGTCTAGCGGGTTGAAGGCCTCCTACAATGAGCAGTTCTTC. It specifies CASSLESSGLKASYNEQFF.

The V call is TRBV19, the J call TRBJ1-1; D uncertain. This CDR3 has 15 amino acids. Germline V lookup: CDR1 LNHDA, CDR2 SQIVND (reference sequence). V dropped 3 bases and J dropped 1 base, with 12 bases sitting between them. The CDR3 DNA reads as TGTGCCAGTAGTATCACACCAACGGGGAACACTGAAGCTTTCTTT. Translation: CASSITPTGNTEAFF. Variable domain in full (rest from reference TRBV19 and TRBJ1-1): DGGITQSPKYLFRKEGQNVTLSCEQNLNHDAMYWYRQDPGQGLRLIYYSQIVNDFQKGDIAEGYSVSREKKESFPLTVTSAQKNPTAFYLCASSITPTGNTEAFFGQGTRLTVV.

The chain uses TRBV18 and TRBJ2-3; D unresolved. The CDR3 runs 15 residues. The germline V gene has CDR1 KGHSH and CDR2 LQKENI. Trimming stripped 2 bases from V and 2 bases from J, with 11 bases between. The DNA of the CDR3 is TGTGCCAGCTCACCAATGGGCTTTTACACAGATACGCAGTATTTT. It encodes CASSPMGFYTDTQYF.

The DNA for the CDR3 is TGTGCCAGCAGTGATCAGGGCCTCAGTCAGCCCCAGCATTTT. It translates to CASSDQGLSQPQHF. The chain joins TRBV28 to TRBJ1-5; D perhaps matches TRBD1 (5 bases). The CDR3 length is 14 residues. Germline values: CDR1 MDHEN, CDR2 SYDVKM. V was pared by 5 bases and J by 6 bases, with 14 bases between.

The gene calls are TRBV5-1 and TRBJ2-5, with D maybe TRBD2 (6 bases). Per germline, CDR1 SGHRS and CDR2 YFSETQ. Trimming stripped 1 base from V and 5 bases from J, with 9 bases between. This CDR3 is built from 13 residues. CDR3 in DNA: TGCGCCAGCAGCTTGATAGGGAGGGAGACCCAGTACTTC. Translated, it gives CASSLIGRETQYF.

The rearrangement links TRBV7-2 to TRBJ2-7; 13 bases align to TRBD2. With 5 bases clipped from V and 7 bases from J, the junction kept 5 bases outside the gene matches. CDR3 length: 14 residues. From germline, CDR1 is SGHTA and CDR2 FQGNSA. This chain's CDR3 is CASSILAGGREQYF. The CDR3 nucleotides are TGTGCCAGCAGCATACTAGCGGGAGGGCGTGAGCAGTACTTC.

The V and J genes are TRBV11-2 and TRBJ1-3; D is undetermined. The CDR3 extends over 16 amino acids. The V gene lost 2 bases and the J gene lost 4 bases, with 15 bases spanning the gap. CDR1 and CDR2 from the germline V gene are SGHAT and FQNNGV. CDR3 sequence reads: CASSLLSLLNGNTIYF. The CDR3 DNA reads TGTGCCAGCAGCTTACTCTCACTCTTAAACGGAAACACCATATATTTT.

The chain has TRBV14 and TRBJ1-1; D is ambiguous. This CDR3 comprises 13 residues. The ends were cut back, 0 bases at V and 0 bases at J, with 2 bases in the middle. Germline V CDR1 and CDR2: SGHDN, FVKESK. CDR3 nucleotide sequence: TGTGCCAGCAGCCAAGACTTGAACACTGAAGCTTTCTTT. Translated, it gives CASSQDLNTEAFF.